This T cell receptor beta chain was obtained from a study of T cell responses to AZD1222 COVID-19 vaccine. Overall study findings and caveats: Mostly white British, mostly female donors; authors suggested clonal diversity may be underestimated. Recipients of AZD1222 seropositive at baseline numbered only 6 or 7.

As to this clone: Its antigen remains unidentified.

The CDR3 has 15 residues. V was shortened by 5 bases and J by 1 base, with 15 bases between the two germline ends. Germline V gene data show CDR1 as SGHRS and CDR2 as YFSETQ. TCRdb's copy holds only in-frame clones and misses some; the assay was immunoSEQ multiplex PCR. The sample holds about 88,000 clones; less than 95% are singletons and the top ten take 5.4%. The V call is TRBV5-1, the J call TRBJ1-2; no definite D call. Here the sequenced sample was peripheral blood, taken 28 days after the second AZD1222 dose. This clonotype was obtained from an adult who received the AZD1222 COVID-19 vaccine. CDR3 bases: TGCGCCAGCAGAGTAGTGGCGGGGAGTAACTATGGCTACACCTTC. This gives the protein CASRVVAGSNYGYTF.